Presented here are 13 T cell receptor beta chains from one specimen sequenced in a study. Tregs were sorted as CD4+CD25+CD127-/low cells. One entry per CDR3 protein results from TCRdb running MiXCR on the 5' RACE reads. The profile shows tens of thousands of distinct CDR3 sequences, roughly 28% of them singletons. The sample consisted of tumor-infiltrating Tregs sorted from the breast tumor. These receptors came from a female donor with breast cancer.

In this sample, this clonotype turned up a few times. The CDR3 coding sequence is TGCAGCGTTGAGCAGGGATTGAACACTGAAGCTTTCTTT. Its translation: CSVEQGLNTEAFF. The genes are TRBV29-1 and TRBJ1-1, with D tentatively TRBD1 (5 bases). CDR1 is SQVTM, CDR2 ANQGSEA, per germline. Trimming cost V 3 bases and J 0 bases, with 8 bases left between them. The CDR3 consists of 13 residues.

This clonotype was counted many times. The V call is TRBV7-9, the J call TRBJ1-6; 7 positions match TRBD1. The CDR3 length is 14 residues. The V and J ends lost 1 base and 7 bases, in that order; junction bases with no gene match: 1. The V gene's germline CDR1 is SEHNR and CDR2 FQNEAQ (reference sequence). This chain's CDR3 is CASSLEQGNSPLHF. Here the CDR3 DNA reads TGTGCCAGCAGCTTAGAACAGGGGAATTCACCCCTCCACTTT. The complete variable domain, with remaining parts taken from reference TRBV7-9 and TRBJ1-6, reads DTGVSQNPRHKITKRGQNVTFRCDPISEHNRLYWYRQTLGQGPEFLTYFQNEAQLEKSRLLSDRFSAERPKGSFSTLEIQRTEQGDSAMYLCASSLEQGNSPLHFGNGTRLTVT.

The CDR3 loop reads CASGLVLGLEEGEQFF. The CDR3 DNA reads as TGTGCTAGTGGTTTGGTATTAGGTCTGGAGGAGGGGGAGCAGTTCTTC. The rearrangement links TRBV12-5 to TRBJ2-1; a weak D match, TRBD2 (6 bases). Trimming removed 0 bases from V and 10 bases from J, with 19 bases in between. CDR1 and CDR2 from the germline V gene are LGHNT and FRNRAP. The CDR3 extends over 16 amino acids.

The chain carries TRBV6-6 and TRBJ2-2; 7 bases are shared with TRBD2. V was clipped by 2 bases and J by 6 bases; unmatched bases: 6. There are 15 residues in the CDR3. The germline CDR1 and CDR2 sequences are MNHNY and SVGAGI (reference sequence). DNA for the CDR3: TGTGCCAGCAGTTACGCCTCTACTAGCGCCGGGGAGCTGTTTTTT. Its translation: CASSYASTSAGELFF.

The chain combines TRBV4-2 with TRBJ1-1, with 7 positions matching TRBD1. V lost 0 bases to trimming and J lost 7 bases; unmatched junction nucleotides: 5. CDR1 is LGHNA and CDR2 is YNFKEQ in the germline V gene. This CDR3 is built from 14 residues. The DNA of the CDR3 is TGTGCCAGCAGCCAAGAAGGGGGCGTGGGTGAAGCTTTCTTT. It is translated as CASSQEGGVGEAFF.

This clonotype appeared a few times. At one boundary the junction diverges from the germline segment, which might be a read error. The gene calls are TRBV28 and TRBJ2-2; D is tentatively TRBD1 or TRBD2 (5 bases each). Germline V CDR1 and CDR2: MDHEN, SYDVKM. The CDR3 consists of 13 residues. The CDR3 nucleotides read TGTGCCAGCAGAGAGGGGAACACCGGGGAGCCGTTTTTT. It encodes CASREGNTGEPFF. The full variable domain, with the rest looked up from reference TRBV28 and TRBJ2-2, is DVKVTQSSRYLVKRTGEKVFLECVQDMDHENMFWYRQDPGLGLRLIYFSYDVKMKEKGDIPEGYSVSREKKERFSLILESASTNQTSMYLCASREGNTGEPFFGEGSRLTVL.

This clonotype was counted many times. The chain has TRBV9 and TRBJ2-7; D ambiguous. The CDR3 totals 15 residues. The germline gives CDR1 SGDLS, CDR2 YYNGEE. Trimming removed 0 bases from V and 0 bases from J, with 10 bases in between. The chain's CDR3 is CASSVGAQSSYEQYF. CDR3 DNA sequence: TGTGCCAGCAGCGTAGGGGCACAGAGCTCCTACGAGCAGTACTTC.

The rearrangement uses TRBV12-3 or TRBV12-4 and TRBJ1-6; D perhaps matches TRBD1 (5 bases). CDR3 size: 14 residues. V was cut by 6 bases and J by 10 bases, with 16 bases left in between. In DNA, the CDR3 is TGTGCCAGCAGCGGGACTACCCTCGGGTCACCCCTCCACTTT. Protein: CASSGTTLGSPLHF.

The chain recombines TRBV6-2 or TRBV6-3 with TRBJ2-7; 7 nucleotides agree with TRBD2. The CDR3 spans 14 residues. The germline V gene has CDR1 MNHEY and CDR2 SVGEGT. Trimming took 6 bases from V and 6 from J; bases not matched to a gene: 11. In DNA, the CDR3 is TGTGCCAGCAGCCTCCTTGGGACTACGGCCGAGCAGTACTTC. This translates into CASSLLGTTAEQYF.

This clonotype came up a few times. The chain employs TRBV5-6 and TRBJ2-3; 10 bases align to TRBD1. The germline V gene encodes CDR1 SGHDT and CDR2 YYEEEE. CDR3 size: 14 residues. J lost 4 bases, V lost 4 bases, and 3 bases had no gene match. The chain's CDR3 is CASSGTGAPDTQYF. As DNA, the CDR3 is TGTGCCAGCAGCGGGACAGGGGCCCCAGATACGCAGTATTTT.

This clonotype has a handful of counts. The DNA of the CDR3 is TGTGCCAGCAGCTTATCAACCGGGACTAGCACTGAGCAGTTCTTC. This encodes CASSLSTGTSTEQFF. V gene TRBV7-9 combines with J gene TRBJ2-1; 9 positions agree with TRBD2. The CDR3 is made up of 15 amino acids. The ends lost 2 bases at V and 9 bases at J; junction bases unmatched: 8. Germline V CDR1 and CDR2: SEHNR, FQNEAQ (reference sequence).

The V gene is TRBV6-5, the J gene TRBJ1-2; D gene unclear. The V gene lost 4 bases and the J gene lost 8 bases, with 8 bases spanning the gap. The CDR3 extends over 11 amino acids. CDR1 is MNHEY and CDR2 is SVGAGI in the germline V gene. The DNA for the CDR3 is TGTGCCAGCAGTTCCTCGGGGGGCTACACCTTC. It codes for CASSSSGGYTF.

This clonotype has a count of ten or more. The chain uses TRBV7-9 and TRBJ2-5; TRBD1 aligns across 8 bases. The length of the CDR3 is 15 residues. Germline V gene data show CDR1 as SEHNR and CDR2 as FQNEAQ (reference sequence). Trimming cost V 2 bases and J 4 bases; bases outside gene matches: 6. The CDR3 DNA sequence: TGTGCCAGCAGCTTATGGCAGGGGGCTTTAGAGACCCAGTACTTC. As protein: CASSLWQGALETQYF. Filled out from reference TRBV7-9 and TRBJ2-5, the complete variable domain reads DTGVSQNPRHKITKRGQNVTFRCDPISEHNRLYWYRQTLGQGPEFLTYFQNEAQLEKSRLLSDRFSAERPKGSFSTLEIQRTEQGDSAMYLCASSLWQGALETQYFGPGTRLLVL.